The 29 T cell receptor beta chains reported below all come from one sample, sequenced in a study of blood T cell repertoires in COVID-19. Here immunoSEQ multiplex PCR was the method, and the copy in TCRdb shows in-frame clones only, minus some. The sample lists approximately 100,000 clones; about 92% were seen once. The sample taken for sequencing was peripheral blood. The receptors were gathered from a woman aged 80 or older in a cohort sampled during active COVID-19.

The chain employs TRBV10-3 and TRBJ1-4; tentative D call: TRBD1 (6 bases). This CDR3 comprises 14 residues. Germline lookup yields CDR1 ENHRY and CDR2 SYGVKD. The V gene lost 2 bases and the J gene lost 7 bases, with 11 bases spanning the gap. CDR3 in amino acids: CAISEIQGTEKLFF. The CDR3 DNA reads TGTGCCATCAGTGAGATCCAGGGGACTGAAAAACTGTTTTTT.

This sequence joins TRBV28 and TRBJ1-3; D not resolved. V lost 4 bases, J lost 4 bases, and 14 bases lay in between. CDR3 length: 15 residues. Germline V lookup: CDR1 MDHEN, CDR2 SYDVKM. The CDR3 bases are TGTGCCAGCAGTTCTTCTCCCCCCGAGGGAAACACCATATATTTT. Its protein product is CASSSSPPEGNTIYF.

The genes are TRBV5-6 and TRBJ1-2; 8 bases are shared with TRBD1. V gave up 9 bases and J gave up 4 bases; unmatched junction bases: 5. Germline V gives CDR1 SGHDT, CDR2 YYEEEE. This CDR3 is 12 amino acids long. The CDR3 sequence is CATWDRSYGYTF. The CDR3 bases are TGTGCCACCTGGGACAGGTCCTATGGCTACACCTTC.

The CDR3 coding sequence is TGTGCCAGCAGTTTTTCCGGACTAGCGGGTTTCTACGAGCAGTACTTC. Residues: CASSFSGLAGFYEQYF. The chain carries TRBV6-5 and TRBJ2-7, with 11 bases matching TRBD2. V lost 4 bases to trimming and J lost 3 bases; unmatched junction nucleotides: 8. The CDR3 extends over 16 amino acids. Germline V gene data show CDR1 as MNHEY and CDR2 as SVGAGI.

This chain links TRBV3-1 (or the pseudogene TRBV3-2) with TRBJ2-4; the match to TRBD2 covers 15 bases. The V segment lost 3 bases and the J segment 9 bases; nucleotides outside the gene matches: 18. There are 20 residues in the CDR3. The germline V gene encodes CDR1 LGHDT and CDR2 YNNKEL (reference sequence). The CDR3 DNA follows: TGTGCCAGCAGCCAGGGCCGCCAGGGACTAGCGGGAGGTTCAAGGGGCATTCAGTACTTC. It translates to CASSQGRQGLAGGSRGIQYF.

This clone was seen more than once but under ten times. The chain recombines TRBV24-1 with TRBJ2-1, with 12 bases lining up with TRBD2. The V and J ends lost 4 bases and 8 bases, in that order; junction bases with no gene match: 5. The germline CDR1 and CDR2 sequences are KGHDR and SFDVKD. CDR3 size: 15 residues. CDR3 sequence reads: CATSEGLAGGHEQFF. CDR3 DNA: TGTGCCACCAGTGAGGGGCTAGCGGGGGGGCATGAGCAGTTCTTC.

The chain carries TRBV15 and TRBJ1-4, with 7 bases lining up with TRBD1. J was trimmed by 8 bases and V by 0 bases; bases with no gene match: 3. The CDR3 totals 14 residues. Looked up from germline, CDR1 is LNHNV and CDR2 is YYDKDF (reference sequence). The CDR3 nucleotides read TGTGCCACCAGCAGAGAGTCAGGGGGAGAAAAACTGTTTTTT. Amino acid sequence: CATSRESGGEKLFF.

This clone turned up a few times. This chain uses TRBV19 with TRBJ1-6; 7 bases are a match to TRBD1. Germline V gene sequence: CDR1 LNHDA, CDR2 SQIVND (reference sequence). The CDR3 is 14 residues long. V lost 7 bases and J lost 10; bases outside the gene matches: 10. This chain's CDR3 is CASTTTGTGSPLHF. CDR3 DNA sequence: TGTGCCAGTACCACGACAGGGACGGGGTCACCCCTCCACTTT.

The genes are TRBV5-1 and TRBJ2-2, with TRBD1 matching 7 bases. The CDR3 runs to 15 residues. J was trimmed by 3 bases and V by 4 bases; bases with no gene match: 6. In germline, CDR1 is SGHRS, CDR2 YFSETQ. The CDR3 bases are TGCGCCAGCAGCCCACCGGGACAGCACACCGGGGAGCTGTTTTTT. Its translation: CASSPPGQHTGELFF.

The V gene is TRBV29-1, the J gene TRBJ2-1, with D tentatively TRBD1 (6 bases). The CDR3 loop spans 15 amino acids. With 4 bases removed from V and 0 bases from J, the gap between germline ends came to 13 bases. Germline-derived CDR1 and CDR2 are SQVTM and ANQGSEA. The CDR3 loop reads CSVVDSWSSYNEQFF. The CDR3 coding sequence is TGCAGCGTTGTGGACAGCTGGAGCTCCTACAATGAGCAGTTCTTC.

The chain uses TRBV5-1 and TRBJ1-2; D gene ambiguous. Germline CDR1 and CDR2: SGHRS and YFSETQ. The CDR3 is 13 amino acids. V was cut by 0 bases and J by 3 bases, with 6 bases left in between. The CDR3 DNA is TGCGCCAGCAGCTTGGCAGGTGACTATGGCTACACCTTC. Residues: CASSLAGDYGYTF.

The chain is built from TRBV7-2 and TRBJ2-1; TRBD2 aligns across 10 bases. The CDR3 consists of 15 residues. Germline V gene data show CDR1 as SGHTA and CDR2 as FQGNSA. J was trimmed by 7 bases and V by 1 base; bases with no gene match: 4. CDR3 protein: CASSLGLAGENEQFF. In nucleotides, the CDR3 is TGTGCCAGCAGCTTAGGCCTAGCGGGGGAAAATGAGCAGTTCTTC.

The chain is built from TRBV28 and TRBJ2-1; TRBD2 aligns across 13 bases. Germline trimming cut 5 bases from V and 9 bases from J; bases unmatched to any gene: 4. This CDR3 region has 14 residues. In germline, CDR1 is MDHEN, CDR2 SYDVKM. The CDR3 protein is CASSPGLAGAEQFF. Here the CDR3 DNA reads TGTGCCAGCAGTCCAGGACTAGCGGGGGCTGAGCAGTTCTTC.

V is TRBV5-6 and J is TRBJ1-6; TRBD1 matches at 7 bases. This CDR3 has 16 residues. The trim removed 5 bases at V and 4 bases at J, leaving 9 bases unmatched. Germline CDR1 reads SGHDT; CDR2 reads YYEEEE. In nucleotides, the CDR3 is TGTGCCAGCAGGGTCTCACCGGGACAGTATAATTCACCCCTCCACTTT. As protein: CASRVSPGQYNSPLHF. Filled out from reference TRBV5-6 and TRBJ1-6, the complete variable domain reads DAGVTQSPTHLIKTRGQQVTLRCSPKSGHDTVSWYQQALGQGPQFIFQYYEEEERQRGNFPDRFSGHQFPNYSSELNVNALLLGDSALYLCASRVSPGQYNSPLHFGNGTRLTVT.

The J gene is TRBJ2-7, the V gene TRBV6-5; 7 bases are a match to TRBD1. Germline assignment: CDR1 MNHEY and CDR2 SVGAGI. The CDR3 runs to 13 residues. Unmatched junction bases numbered 5, after V lost 7 bases and J lost 2 bases. CDR3 sequence (DNA): TGTGCCAGCACCGGACAGGCACCCTACGAGCAGTACTTC. This encodes CASTGQAPYEQYF.

For this clone: In the same sample, other DNA sequences code for this CDR3. The gene calls are TRBV6-1 and TRBJ2-1, with D possibly TRBD1 on 6 matching bases. Germline-derived CDR1 and CDR2 are MNHNS and SASEGT. V lost 1 base and J 7 bases, leaving 8 bases between the germline ends. The CDR3 totals 13 residues. The CDR3 DNA reads TGTGCCAGCAGTGAAGATAGGGGGAATGAGCAGTTCTTC. This translates into CASSEDRGNEQFF.

CDR3 amino acids: CASSLSRGNTEAFF. CDR3 sequence (DNA): TGTGCCAGCAGTCTGTCCAGGGGTAACACTGAAGCTTTCTTT. The J gene is TRBJ1-1, the V gene TRBV6-2 or TRBV6-3; possible D gene TRBD1, 6 bases. CDR3 length: 14 amino acids. The V and J ends lost 5 bases and 2 bases respectively, with 12 bases between them. Germline values: CDR1 MNHEY, CDR2 SVGEGT.

V gene TRBV6-5 combines with J gene TRBJ1-5, with D possibly matching TRBD1 (6 bases). The germline V gene has CDR1 MNHEY and CDR2 SVGAGI. Trimming removed 6 bases at V and 4 bases at J, with 10 bases between. This CDR3 comprises 13 residues. The CDR3 sequence is CASSWTVNQPQHF. In DNA form, the CDR3 reads TGTGCCAGCAGCTGGACAGTTAATCAGCCCCAGCATTTT.

There are a few counts of this clone. This chain uses TRBV3-1 (or the pseudogene TRBV3-2) with TRBJ1-2; 7 bases are a match to TRBD1. Looked up from germline, CDR1 is LGHDT and CDR2 is YNNKEL (reference sequence). J was trimmed by 10 bases and V by 5 bases; bases with no gene match: 10. The CDR3 loop spans 13 amino acids. CDR3 sequence reads: CASSENGQASYTF. CDR3 nucleotides: TGTGCCAGCAGCGAAAACGGACAGGCGTCCTACACCTTC.

The rearrangement links TRBV29-1 to TRBJ2-3; weak D call: TRBD2 (5 bases). Germline values: CDR1 SQVTM, CDR2 ANQGSEA. The germline V and J ends were trimmed by 6 bases and 3 bases, with 10 bases remaining between them. There are 12 residues in the CDR3. CDR3 region: CSVADWTDTQYF. The CDR3 DNA reads as TGCAGCGTCGCGGACTGGACAGATACGCAGTATTTT.

The rearrangement links TRBV11-2 to TRBJ2-3; maybe TRBD2 (6 bases). This CDR3 comprises 15 residues. Trimming removed 5 bases at V and 2 bases at J, with 14 bases between. CDR1 and CDR2 (germline): SGHAT, FQNNGV. The CDR3 DNA sequence: TGTGCCAGCAGCGTTAGCGGTACTTACACAGATACGCAGTATTTT. Encoded protein: CASSVSGTYTDTQYF.

This clone was counted only a few times. The J gene is TRBJ1-2, the V gene TRBV6-5, with D possibly TRBD1 on 5 matching bases. Per germline, CDR1 MNHEY and CDR2 SVGAGI. The CDR3 has 13 amino acids. V shed 9 bases and J shed 2 bases, with 13 bases lying between them. CDR3: CARRQGPNYGYTF. CDR3 nucleotides: TGTGCCAGAAGGCAGGGCCCCAACTATGGCTACACCTTC.

The genes are TRBV28 and TRBJ2-2; D is ambiguous. Germline V gene lookup returns CDR1 MDHEN and CDR2 SYDVKM. The CDR3 runs 13 residues. Trimming pared 3 bases from V and 1 base from J, leaving 3 bases between. The CDR3 sequence: CASSFVNTGELFF. The CDR3 bases are TGTGCCAGCAGTTTCGTGAACACCGGGGAGCTGTTTTTT.

The rearrangement uses TRBV14 and TRBJ1-3, with 7 bases that match TRBD1. Germline CDR1 and CDR2: SGHDN and FVKESK. Trimming removed 2 bases from V and 6 bases from J; junction bases left unmatched: 10. There are 16 residues in the CDR3. The CDR3 region has the DNA TGTGCCAGCAGCCAACCAGGGGGTATAGGATCAAACACCATATATTTT. Encoded protein: CASSQPGGIGSNTIYF.

The chain combines TRBV27 with TRBJ2-3, with a tentative D call TRBD2 (5 bases). The V end lost 4 bases, the J end lost 6 bases, and 23 bases lay between the germline ends. The CDR3 totals 17 residues. Germline CDR1 MNHEY, CDR2 SMNVEV (reference sequence). CDR3 sequence: CASSYHPDSISGDTQYF. CDR3 nucleotides: TGTGCCAGCAGTTATCACCCGGACTCGATTTCCGGGGATACGCAGTATTTT.

The chain combines TRBV19 with TRBJ1-5, with 7 bases identical to TRBD1. Per the germline V gene, CDR1 is LNHDA and CDR2 is SQIVND (reference sequence). Trimming took 1 base from V and 1 from J; bases not matched to a gene: 7. CDR3 length: 17 amino acids. CDR3 DNA: TGTGCCAGTAGTATAGGCCAGGGGGTGAAGAGCAATCAGCCCCAGCATTTT. Amino acids: CASSIGQGVKSNQPQHF.

The V and J genes are TRBV19 and TRBJ2-1; TRBD2 matches 10 bases. This CDR3 is built from 17 residues. Germline-derived CDR1 and CDR2 are LNHDA and SQIVND (reference sequence). Unmatched junction bases numbered 11, after V lost 1 base and J lost 8 bases. CDR3 bases: TGTGCCAGTAGTATAGTCCCTCTAGCGGGGGCGTGGGATGAGCAGTTCTTC. Amino acids: CASSIVPLAGAWDEQFF.

The rearrangement links TRBV11-2 to TRBJ1-2; 9 bases line up with TRBD1. V was pared by 5 bases and J by 8 bases, with 9 bases of the junction left unmatched. Germline lookup yields CDR1 SGHAT and CDR2 FQNNGV. This CDR3 contains 14 residues. Here the CDR3 DNA reads TGTGCCAGCAGCGACAGGGGGGGACTCTCCGGCTACACCTTC. Protein: CASSDRGGLSGYTF.

This sequence joins TRBV27 and TRBJ1-1; the match to TRBD1 covers 9 bases. Trimming at V came to 4 bases and at J to 1 base, leaving 10 bases not matched to a gene. Germline V gives CDR1 MNHEY, CDR2 SMNVEV (reference sequence). This CDR3 spans 17 amino acids. CDR3 coding DNA: TGTGCCAGCAGTTCCACGACAGGGGGACGTGGGAACACTGAAGCTTTCTTT. Protein product: CASSSTTGGRGNTEAFF.